These 8 T cell receptor beta chains were sequenced from one sample in a study of blood T cell repertoires in COVID-19. The table came from immunoSEQ multiplex PCR; TCRdb's copy has only in-frame clones and leaves some out. The table shows roughly 60,000 clones, with approximately 75% occurring only once. The sequenced sample was peripheral blood. Receptors were obtained from a man older than 75 with acute or convalescent COVID-19.

This clone has only one observation. This chain uses TRBV5-6 with TRBJ1-2, with D possibly matching TRBD1 (5 bases). Per germline, CDR1 SGHDT and CDR2 YYEEEE. Trimming removed 1 base at V and 7 bases at J, with 8 bases between. The CDR3 runs 12 residues. CDR3 sequence reads: CASSLLGVGYTF. The CDR3 DNA sequence: TGTGCCAGCAGCTTGTTAGGGGTTGGCTACACCTTC.

This chain joins TRBV12-3 or TRBV12-4 and TRBJ1-6; 10 nucleotides line up with TRBD1. The CDR3 sequence is 13 residues long. V dropped 3 bases and J dropped 10; count of bases not matched to a gene: 0. The CDR3 nucleotides are TGTGCCAGCAGTTTGGGACAGGGGTCACCCCTCCACTTT. The encoded protein is CASSLGQGSPLHF.

A few counts support this clone. The rearrangement joins TRBV2 to TRBJ1-1; 7 bases agree with TRBD1. V shed 6 bases and J 1 base; nucleotides not matched to a gene: 2. The CDR3 runs to 13 residues. CDR1 is SNHLY and CDR2 is FYNNEI in the germline V gene. CDR3 amino acids: CASSDRENTEAFF. DNA for the CDR3: TGTGCCAGCAGCGACAGGGAGAACACTGAAGCTTTCTTT.

The rearrangement joins TRBV2 to TRBJ2-1, with TRBD2 matching over 7 bases. The germline V gene encodes CDR1 SNHLY and CDR2 FYNNEI. The CDR3 length is 15 residues. J gave up 4 bases and V 3 bases, and 6 bases lay outside the gene matches. The CDR3 protein is CASSDLAANYNEQFF. Written as DNA, the CDR3 is TGTGCCAGCAGTGATCTAGCGGCGAATTACAATGAGCAGTTCTTC.

The chain is built from TRBV6-2 or TRBV6-3 and TRBJ2-4; no firm D call. This CDR3 has 15 residues. The V end was cut by 5 bases, the J end by 0 bases, with 11 bases between. Germline CDR1 MNHEY, CDR2 SVGEGT. As DNA, the CDR3 is TGTGCCAGCAGTGGCCACTCGGGAGCCAAAAACATTCAGTACTTC. Amino acid sequence: CASSGHSGAKNIQYF.

The V and J genes are TRBV5-6 and TRBJ1-1; 7 bases align to TRBD1. Germline V CDR1 and CDR2: SGHDT, YYEEEE. J lost 10 bases, V lost 4 bases, and 10 bases had no gene match. This CDR3 is 13 amino acids long. The DNA for the CDR3 is TGTGCCAGCAGCCAGGGAAAGGGGGCTCGAGCTTTCTTT. Translating it yields CASSQGKGARAFF.

This CDR3 is CASSLARNTEAFF. In DNA form, the CDR3 reads TGTGCCAGCAGCTTAGCTAGGAACACTGAAGCTTTCTTT. The chain couples TRBV7-3 to TRBJ1-1; no clear D gene. Germline V CDR1 and CDR2: SGHTA, FQGTGA. CDR3 length: 13 residues. The V and J ends lost 2 bases and 1 base respectively, with 5 bases between them.

This clone was observed a few times. This chain connects TRBV7-6 to TRBJ2-7; the D gene is possibly TRBD1 (6 bases). Germline V CDR1 and CDR2: SGHVS, FNYEAQ. CDR3 length: 14 residues. Deletions cut 6 bases from V and 3 bases from J, with 15 bases between. Written as DNA, the CDR3 is TGTGCCAGCAGTCCCAGGGGCGGTGGCTACGAGCAGTACTTC. Its translation: CASSPRGGGYEQYF.